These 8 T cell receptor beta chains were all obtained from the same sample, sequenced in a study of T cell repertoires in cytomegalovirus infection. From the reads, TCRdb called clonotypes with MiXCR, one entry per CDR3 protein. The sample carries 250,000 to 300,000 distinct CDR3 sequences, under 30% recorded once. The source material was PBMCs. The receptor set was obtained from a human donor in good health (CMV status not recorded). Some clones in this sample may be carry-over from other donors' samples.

CDR3 nucleotides: TGTGCCAGCAGCTTGTCAGGGGCGGCAGGGGCCAACGTCCTGACTTTC. Encoded protein: CASSLSGAAGANVLTF. The J gene is TRBJ2-6, the V gene TRBV7-9; tentatively, D is TRBD1 (6 bases). V was trimmed by 3 bases and J by 4 bases, leaving 13 bases between them. CDR1 and CDR2 from the germline V gene are SEHNR and FQNEAQ (reference sequence). The CDR3 contains 16 residues. The full variable domain, rest sourced from reference TRBV7-9 and TRBJ2-6, is DTGVSQNPRHKITKRGQNVTFRCDPISEHNRLYWYRQTLGQGPEFLTYFQNEAQLEKSRLLSDRFSAERPKGSFSTLEIQRTEQGDSAMYLCASSLSGAAGANVLTFGAGSRLTVL.

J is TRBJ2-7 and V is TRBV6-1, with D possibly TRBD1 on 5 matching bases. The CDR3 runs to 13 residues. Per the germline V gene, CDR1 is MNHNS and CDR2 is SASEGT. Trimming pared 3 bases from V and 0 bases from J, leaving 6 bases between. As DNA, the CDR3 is TGTGCCAGCAGTGATGGACACTCCTACGAGCAGTACTTC. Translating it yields CASSDGHSYEQYF.

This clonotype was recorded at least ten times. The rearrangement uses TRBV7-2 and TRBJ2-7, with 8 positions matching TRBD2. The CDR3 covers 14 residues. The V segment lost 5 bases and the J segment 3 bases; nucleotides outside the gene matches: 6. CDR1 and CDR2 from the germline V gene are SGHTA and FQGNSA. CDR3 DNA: TGTGCCAGCAGCACCGGGGGGGCAAGCTACGAGCAGTACTTC. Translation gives CASSTGGASYEQYF.

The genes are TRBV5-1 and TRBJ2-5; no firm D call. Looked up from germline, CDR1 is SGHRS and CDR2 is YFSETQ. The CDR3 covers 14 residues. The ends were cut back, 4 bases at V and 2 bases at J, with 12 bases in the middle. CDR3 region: CASSRSSAQETQYF. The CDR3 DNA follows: TGCGCCAGCAGCCGATCCTCAGCTCAAGAGACCCAGTACTTC.

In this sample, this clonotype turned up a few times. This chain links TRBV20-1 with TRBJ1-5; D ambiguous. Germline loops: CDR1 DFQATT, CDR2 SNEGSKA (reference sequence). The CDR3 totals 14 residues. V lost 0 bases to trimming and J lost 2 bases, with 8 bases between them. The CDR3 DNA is TGCAGTGCTAGAGAACTATACGGCAATCAGCCCCAGCATTTT. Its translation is CSARELYGNQPQHF.

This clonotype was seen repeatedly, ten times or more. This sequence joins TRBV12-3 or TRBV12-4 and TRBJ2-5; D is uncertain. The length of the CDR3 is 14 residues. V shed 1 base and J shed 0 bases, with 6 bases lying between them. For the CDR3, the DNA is TGTGCCAGCAGTTTAGTGCGGTACCAAGAGACCCAGTACTTC. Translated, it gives CASSLVRYQETQYF.

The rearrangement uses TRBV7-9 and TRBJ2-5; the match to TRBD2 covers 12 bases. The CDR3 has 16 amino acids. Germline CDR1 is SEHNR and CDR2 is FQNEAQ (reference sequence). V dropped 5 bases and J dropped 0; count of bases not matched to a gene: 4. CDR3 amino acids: CASSALAGGYQETQYF. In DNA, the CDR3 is TGTGCCAGCAGCGCGCTAGCGGGAGGGTACCAAGAGACCCAGTACTTC.

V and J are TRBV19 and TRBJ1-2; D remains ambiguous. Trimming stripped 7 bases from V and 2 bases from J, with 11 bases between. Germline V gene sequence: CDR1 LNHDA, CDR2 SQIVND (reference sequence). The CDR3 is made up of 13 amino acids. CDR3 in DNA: TGTGCCAGTACCGGACGGAACAACTATGGCTACACCTTC. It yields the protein CASTGRNNYGYTF. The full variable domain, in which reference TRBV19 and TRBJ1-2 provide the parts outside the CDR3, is DGGITQSPKYLFRKEGQNVTLSCEQNLNHDAMYWYRQDPGQGLRLIYYSQIVNDFQKGDIAEGYSVSREKKESFPLTVTSAQKNPTAFYLCASTGRNNYGYTFGSGTRLTVV.